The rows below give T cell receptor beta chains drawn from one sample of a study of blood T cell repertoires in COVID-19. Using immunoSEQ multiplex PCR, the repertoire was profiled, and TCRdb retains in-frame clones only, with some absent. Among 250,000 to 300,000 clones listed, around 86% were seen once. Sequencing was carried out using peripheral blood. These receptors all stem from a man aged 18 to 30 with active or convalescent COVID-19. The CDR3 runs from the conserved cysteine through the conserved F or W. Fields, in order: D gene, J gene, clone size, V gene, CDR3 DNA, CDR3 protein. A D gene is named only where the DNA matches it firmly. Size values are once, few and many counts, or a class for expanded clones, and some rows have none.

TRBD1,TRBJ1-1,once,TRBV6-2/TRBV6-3,TGTGCCAGCAGTAACACAGGGGGGCGAGCTTTCTTT,CASSNTGGRAFF
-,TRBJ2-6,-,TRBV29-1,TGCAGCGCAACCGCAGGGGCTGGGGCCAACGTCCTGACTTTC,CSATAGAGANVLTF
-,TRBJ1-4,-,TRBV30,TGTGCCTGGAGCCAAGACAGCACCTCGAGACTGTTTTTT,CAWSQDSTSRLFF
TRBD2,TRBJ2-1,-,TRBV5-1,TGCGCCAGCAGCTTCATATTCGGGACTAGCGACTACAATGAGCAGTTCTTC,CASSFIFGTSDYNEQFF
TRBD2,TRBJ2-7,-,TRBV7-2,TGTGCCACCGGACTAGCGGGAGGGCCCTCCTACGAGCAGTACTTC,CATGLAGGPSYEQYF
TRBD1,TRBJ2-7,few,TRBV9,TGTGCCAGCAGCGTCACTGAGGGACAGGGTCGCTACGAGCAGTACTTC,CASSVTEGQGRYEQYF
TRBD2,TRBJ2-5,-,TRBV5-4,TGTGCCAGCAGCACAACTAGCGGGGGGGCCTGGGAGACCCAGTACTTC,CASSTTSGGAWETQYF
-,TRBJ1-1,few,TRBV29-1,TGCAGCGGAATCACTACGAGGGGACTAGCTTTCTTT,CSGITTRGLAFF
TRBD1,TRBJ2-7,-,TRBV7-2,TGTGCCAGCAGTTTAAGGGACAGTTTCTACGAGCAGTACTTC,CASSLRDSFYEQYF
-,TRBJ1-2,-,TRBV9,TGTGCCAGCAGCGTAACAGACAGCTTCGACTACACCTTC,CASSVTDSFDYTF
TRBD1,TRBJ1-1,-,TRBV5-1,TGCGCCAGCAGCTCGAACAGGGGGGACCTCGAAACGCGGTTT,CASSSNRGDLETRF
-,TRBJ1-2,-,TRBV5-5,TGTGCCAGCAGCTTGGCTTCAGGGACTAACTATGGCTACACCTTC,CASSLASGTNYGYTF
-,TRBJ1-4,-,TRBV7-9,TGTGCCAGCAGCTCTGGACAGACGGAAAAACTGTTTTTT,CASSSGQTEKLFF
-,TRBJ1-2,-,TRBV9,TGTGCCAGCAGCGCAGGGATGGGGGCGCGTATTGGCTATGGCTACACCTTC,CASSAGMGARIGYGYTF
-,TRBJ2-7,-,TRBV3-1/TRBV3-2,TGTGCCAGCAGCCCGGAGGTCGTCGACGAGCAGTACTTC,CASSPEVVDEQYF
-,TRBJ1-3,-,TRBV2,TGTGCCAGTACAGGAGCAGGAAACACCATATATTTT,CASTGAGNTIYF
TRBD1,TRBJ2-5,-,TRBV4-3,TGCGCCAGCAGCCTATTCTACGGGACAGGGAGTTTGACGCACCAAGAGACCCAGTACTTC,CASSLFYGTGSLTHQETQYF
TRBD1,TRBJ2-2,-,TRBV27,TGTGCCAGCAGTTTATGGGCCGGGACAGGGAACACCGGGGAGCTGTTTTTT,CASSLWAGTGNTGELFF